This T cell receptor beta chain was captured by sequencing in a study of OX40 agonist ivuxolimab in advanced cancers. For the study at large: Ivuxolimab, which is an agonistic anti-OX40 (CD134) antibody, was administered to the patients. A history of anti-PD-1, anti-PD-L1 or anti-CTLA-4 therapy was acceptable, and about 40% had some.

Points on this clone: What it binds is not known.

Germline V gives CDR1 SGDLS, CDR2 YYNGEE. The CDR3 is made up of 15 amino acids. With V trimmed by 5 bases and J by 3 bases, 10 bases remained unmatched. Findings of the study overall: In general, CD8+ T cells held more expanded clones than CD4+ did, on average.

Baseline was the first blood sampling point, followed by cycle 4 day 1 and cycle 7 day 1. The table came from immunoSEQ multiplex PCR; TCRdb's copy has only in-frame clones and leaves some out. The table has roughly 30,000 clones, 84% seen once. The chain recombines TRBV9 with TRBJ2-7, with TRBD2 matching over 8 bases. Source: CD4+ or CD8+ T cells sorted from blood, taken in a trial of the OX40 agonist ivuxolimab. This sequence originates from an adult with an advanced solid tumor such as melanoma, head and neck, liver or kidney cancer. In DNA form, the CDR3 reads TGTGCCAGCAGTCATCGGGAGGGCAGAGACTACGAGCAGTACTTC. This codes for CASSHREGRDYEQYF.